The source of this T cell receptor beta chain is a study of T cell repertoires in cytomegalovirus infection (dated 2019 in TCRdb). In terms of the full investigation: Recently identified HLA-C-restricted CMV epitopes, whose presentation resists viral immunomodulation, were targeted by peptide stimulations together with well-studied HLA-B-restricted epitopes. The HLA type of each donor mattered for the analysis, because public TCR beta signatures pointed to carriage of CMV infection along with the matching HLA type.

From the cysteine up to the phenylalanine, the CDR3 has a length of 16 residues. The sequence is cut down to CDR3 DNA, 48 bases in frame from base 1. V is cut by 2 bases and J by 10 bases, and the space between the germline ends is 18 bases. The sample's treatment or condition label, decoded: in vitro stimulation with specific CMV peptide epitopes to enrich CMV-specific T cells. TCRdb shows the sequencer as Illumina HiSeq 1500. The public reads were reprocessed in TCRdb via fastp at Q25 and MiXCR, keeping in-frame beta chains. Entries are consolidated by CDR3 protein sequence, retaining the most common genes and DNA. The sample table holds about 830,000 distinct CDR3 sequences, of which around a third were seen once. The ten largest clones add up to 12% of the sample. A few counts support this clonotype. Its cognate antigen has yet to be identified. No qualities accompany the bases; no much larger clone lies one base away.

General study outcomes and caveats: The ex vivo response was dominated by HLA-C-restricted CMV-specific TCR beta clonotypes, which also provided the single most frequent clonotype in two of eight donors. In both this cohort and an independent roughly 360-donor cohort, the cumulative frequency of public TCR beta family members distinguished carriers of CMV infection plus the relevant HLA type.

This sequence uses TRBV12-3 or TRBV12-4 and TRBJ1-6, with the D gene not clear enough to name. The sequence came from a human donor in good health (CMV status not recorded). Some clones in this sample may be carry-over from other donors' samples. The material sequenced was cultured CD8+ T cells from PBMCs, taken from culture after CMV antigen stimulation. The CDR3 corresponds to CASSLPGPWIRSPLHF. The DNA sequence follows: TGTGCCAGCAGTTTACCGGGTCCCTGGATTCGCTCACCCCTCCACTTT.